A single TCR beta chain is shown here with its context. Its cognate antigen has yet to be identified. No quality values exist for individual bases; no much larger clone is one base distant. The method was the immunoSEQ multiplex PCR assay. This is the immuneACCESS table as TCRdb keeps it, with only in-frame sequences that have V and J called. A part of the clones is gone; compared with another copy, unresolved V genes explain less than half, and the rest is unexplained. The sample data list about 40,000 clones, and around 79% of these were observed just once. Over 20% of the sample is taken by the ten largest. The cysteine opens and the phenylalanine closes a CDR3 of 15 amino acids. Here the CDR3 DNA is all that survives: 45 bases in frame from base 1. V sheds 4 bases and J sheds 1 base, leaving 13 bases between their ends. The germline V gene yields SGHNT for CDR1 and YENEEA for CDR2. This specimen belongs to a study of PD-1 blockade in mismatch repair-deficient tumors (TCRdb year 2017). A note on the overall study: Between September 2013 and late 2016, 90 or so consecutive patients with about 11 mismatch repair-deficient cancer types, all previously treated and progressing, were enrolled in the trial. Tumor-associated T cell clones in the peripheral blood of patients responding to PD-1 blockade were tracked using deep sequencing of TCR CDR3 regions.

The research as a whole found: After pembrolizumab, tumor-resident clones, which were often undetectable in blood before treatment, expanded rapidly and then contracted, generally ahead of radiologic responses.

Mismatch repair deficiency in every enrolled patient was established by polymerase chain reaction or immunohistochemistry. TCR sequencing was carried out for a few patients who responded to pembrolizumab therapy. The phase II trial prospectively evaluated PD-1 blockade with pembrolizumab in advanced mismatch repair-deficient cancers, independent of tissue of origin. Peripheral blood T cell samples were collected serially, before PD-1 blockade began and at several time points afterward. Blood sampling time points were reported as weeks after the first dose of pembrolizumab. Sequencing used peripheral blood, obtained 4 weeks after starting pembrolizumab. The chain uses TRBV11-3 and TRBJ2-5, and the D gene may be TRBD2, 6 bases matching. The sequence was obtained from an adult with mismatch repair-deficient cancer. The DNA sequence follows: TGTGCCAGCAGCTCCTTAGCGGCCATCCAAGAGACCCAGTACTTC. Translation gives CASSSLAAIQETQYF. With the rest looked up from the reference TRBV11-3 and TRBJ2-5 genes rather than sequenced, the full variable domain is EAGVVQSPRYKIIEKKQPVAFWCNPISGHNTLYWYLQNLGQGPELLIRYENEEAVDDSQLPKDRFSAERLKGVDSTLKIQPAELGDSAVYLCASSSLAAIQETQYFGPGTRLLVL.